This T cell receptor (beta chain) came from a study of T cell repertoires in cytomegalovirus infection. Study information: A matching HLA type, together with CMV infection, was signaled by public TCR beta signatures. Study-wide results and limits: Using cumulative public TCR beta family frequency, the authors identified those who carried CMV together with the relevant HLA. The ex vivo response was dominated by HLA-C-restricted CMV-specific TCR beta clonotypes.

On this clonotype: Its specificity is not known.

TCRdb fed the reads into MiXCR, producing one record per CDR3 protein. The sample shows a few hundred thousand distinct CDR3 sequences, approximately 14% of them seen only once. The V gene's germline CDR1 is DFQATT and CDR2 SNEGSKA (reference sequence). Trimming removed 3 bases at V and 1 base at J, with 12 bases between. The CDR3 sequence is 14 residues long. The chain links TRBV20-1 to TRBJ1-2; perhaps TRBD1 as D (5 bases). This TCR came from a human donor in good health (CMV status not recorded). Some clones in this sample may be carry-over from other donors' samples. The specimen was PBMCs. DNA for the CDR3: TGCAGTGCTAGTATGGGGACGGGTAACTATGGCTACACCTTC. This encodes CSASMGTGNYGYTF.